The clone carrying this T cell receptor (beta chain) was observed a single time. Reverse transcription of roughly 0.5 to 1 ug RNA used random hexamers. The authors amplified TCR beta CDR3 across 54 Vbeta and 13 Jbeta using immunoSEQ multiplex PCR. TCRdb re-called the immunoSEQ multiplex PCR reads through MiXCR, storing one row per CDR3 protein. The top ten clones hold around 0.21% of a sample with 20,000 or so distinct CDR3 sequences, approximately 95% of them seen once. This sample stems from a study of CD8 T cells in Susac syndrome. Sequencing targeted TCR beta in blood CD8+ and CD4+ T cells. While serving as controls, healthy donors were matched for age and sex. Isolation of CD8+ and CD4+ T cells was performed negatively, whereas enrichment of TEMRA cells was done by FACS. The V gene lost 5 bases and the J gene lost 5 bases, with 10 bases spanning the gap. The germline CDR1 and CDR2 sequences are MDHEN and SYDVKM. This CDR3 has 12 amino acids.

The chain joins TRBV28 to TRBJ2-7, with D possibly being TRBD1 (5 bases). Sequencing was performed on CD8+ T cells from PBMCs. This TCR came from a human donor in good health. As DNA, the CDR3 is TGTGCCAGCAGTCTCCCCAGGGACGAGCAGTACTTC. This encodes CASSLPRDEQYF.